Listed here are 10 T cell receptor beta chains from one sample, sequenced in a study of T cells after yellow fever vaccination. Via MiXCR, TCRdb re-called the 5' RACE reads, giving one row per CDR3 protein. The data hold 150,000 to 200,000 distinct CDR3 sequences, with approximately 6.2% observed a single time. The sample in question was CD4+ T cells sorted from PBMCs, obtained on the day of the first yellow fever vaccination. The receptors were gathered from a man in his late teens or twenties who received the YFV17D yellow fever vaccine.

This clonotype was recorded many times. V gene TRBV7-9 combines with J gene TRBJ2-7, with D unclear. V was clipped by 2 bases and J by 2 bases, with 10 bases between them. The CDR3 runs to 14 residues. Germline V gives CDR1 SEHNR, CDR2 FQNEAQ (reference sequence). CDR3 DNA: TGTGCCAGCAGCTTATTTGGGGTAGCCTACGAGCAGTACTTC. Its protein is CASSLFGVAYEQYF.

This clonotype was observed many times. V gene TRBV6-1 combines with J gene TRBJ2-5; 7 nucleotides match TRBD1. V was clipped by 6 bases and J by 0 bases; unmatched bases: 7. The CDR3 spans 15 residues. The germline V gene encodes CDR1 MNHNS and CDR2 SASEGT. For the CDR3, the DNA is TGTGCCAGCAGAGACAGGGCGATCAACCAAGAGACCCAGTACTTC. This sequence encodes CASRDRAINQETQYF.

The rearrangement links TRBV19 to TRBJ2-5; D not resolved. The CDR3 extends over 12 amino acids. Trimming shortened V by 3 bases and J by 4 bases, and 6 bases separated the two germline ends. CDR1 is LNHDA, CDR2 SQIVND, per germline (reference sequence). The CDR3 DNA follows: TGTGCCAGTAGTATTAGAGGAGAGACCCAGTACTTC. Translated, it gives CASSIRGETQYF.

This clonotype occurred many times. J is TRBJ2-5 and V is TRBV12-3 or TRBV12-4, with D unclear. This CDR3 contains 11 residues. V was clipped by 6 bases and J by 0 bases, with 2 bases between them. In DNA, the CDR3 is TGTGCCAGCAGATACCAAGAGACCCAGTACTTC. This sequence encodes CASRYQETQYF.

The chain carries TRBV19 and TRBJ1-2; 7 bases map to TRBD1. The CDR3 spans 13 residues. The V gene's germline CDR1 is LNHDA and CDR2 SQIVND (reference sequence). The J segment lost 4 bases and the V segment lost 7 bases, leaving 6 bases of the junction unmatched. Here the CDR3 reads CASIQTGSYGYTF. Here the CDR3 DNA reads TGTGCCAGTATACAGACAGGGTCCTATGGCTACACCTTC.

This clonotype was found many times. The chain joins TRBV12-3 or TRBV12-4 to TRBJ1-6; a weak D match, TRBD1 (6 bases). The V end lost 5 bases, the J end lost 10 bases, and 12 bases lay between the germline ends. The CDR3 spans 13 residues. The CDR3 nucleotides read TGTGCCAGCAGTCCAGGGGTATACTCACCCCTCCACTTT. It translates to CASSPGVYSPLHF.

There are many counts of this clonotype. The CDR3 loop is CASSFYSRGGGGETQYF. Here the CDR3 DNA reads TGTGCCAGCAGCTTCTATAGTCGGGGCGGAGGGGGAGAGACCCAGTACTTC. The chain recombines TRBV5-6 with TRBJ2-5, with D perhaps matching TRBD1 or TRBD2 (6 bases each). Germline V CDR1 and CDR2: SGHDT, YYEEEE. This CDR3 comprises 17 residues. V gave up 2 bases and J gave up 4 bases, with 21 bases separating them.

This rearrangement joins TRBV4-2 to TRBJ2-2; TRBD2 might be the D (6 bases). The CDR3 is made up of 17 amino acids. Germline V lookup: CDR1 LGHNA, CDR2 YNFKEQ. The V gene lost 8 bases and the J gene lost 1 base, with 20 bases spanning the gap. The CDR3 reads CASDPGGVIGNTGELFF. In nucleotides, the CDR3 is TGTGCCAGCGACCCTGGAGGGGTCATTGGGAACACCGGGGAGCTGTTTTTT.

This clonotype has a handful of counts. The CDR3 here is CASSQNRGRPYYGYTF. CDR3 bases: TGCGCCAGCAGCCAGAACAGGGGGCGCCCCTACTATGGCTACACCTTC. This chain uses TRBV4-3 with TRBJ1-2, with 9 bases identical to TRBD1. This CDR3 is 16 amino acids long. Germline V gives CDR1 LGHNA, CDR2 YSLEER. The trim removed 3 bases at V and 3 bases at J, leaving 8 bases unmatched.

The J gene is TRBJ2-1, the V gene TRBV19; TRBD1 is a possible D gene (6 bases). Germline CDR1 LNHDA, CDR2 SQIVND (reference sequence). Trimming took off 3 bases at V and 2 bases at J, with 11 bases between the two ends. CDR3 length: 15 amino acids. CDR3 sequence: CASSIGWTAYNEQFF. The CDR3, as DNA: TGTGCCAGTAGTATTGGGTGGACAGCCTACAATGAGCAGTTCTTC.